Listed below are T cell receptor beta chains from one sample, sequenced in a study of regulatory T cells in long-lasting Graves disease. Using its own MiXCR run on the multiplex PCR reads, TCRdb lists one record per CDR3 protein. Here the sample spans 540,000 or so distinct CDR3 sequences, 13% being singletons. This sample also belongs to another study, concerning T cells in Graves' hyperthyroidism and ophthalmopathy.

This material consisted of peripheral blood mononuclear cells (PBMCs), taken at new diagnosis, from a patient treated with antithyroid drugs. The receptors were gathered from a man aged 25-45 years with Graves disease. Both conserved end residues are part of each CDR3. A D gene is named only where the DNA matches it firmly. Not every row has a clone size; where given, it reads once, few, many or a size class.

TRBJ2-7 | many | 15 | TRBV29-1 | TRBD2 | TGCAGCGTTACAGCGGGAGGGCCAAAAACGGGCGAGCAGTACTTC | CSVTAGGPKTGEQYF
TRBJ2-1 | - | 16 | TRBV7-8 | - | TGTGCCAGCAGCCTGGGCGGACAGCTTAGTTACAATGAGCAGTTCTTC | CASSLGGQLSYNEQFF
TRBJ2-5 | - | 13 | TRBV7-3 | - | TGTGCCAGCAGCTTAACGGTCCAGGCCCCCCAGTACTTC | CASSLTVQAPQYF
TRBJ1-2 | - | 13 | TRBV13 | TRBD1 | TGTGCCAGCAGCTCCAGGGGGCGGGATGGCTACACCTTC | CASSSRGRDGYTF
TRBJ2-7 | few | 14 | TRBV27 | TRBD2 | TGTGCCAGCAGCACCCTAGCGGGAGCGGTCGAGCAGTACTTC | CASSTLAGAVEQYF
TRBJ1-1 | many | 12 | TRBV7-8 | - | TGTGCCAGCAGCTTAGCGGTCACTGAAGCTTTCTTT | CASSLAVTEAFF
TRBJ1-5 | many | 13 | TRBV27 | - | TGTGCCAGCAGTTTAAACTGGGTCCAGCCCCAGCATTTT | CASSLNWVQPQHF
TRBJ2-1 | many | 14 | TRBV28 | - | TGTGCCAGCAGTTTAGCGACTAGATCCAATGAGCAGTTCTTC | CASSLATRSNEQFF
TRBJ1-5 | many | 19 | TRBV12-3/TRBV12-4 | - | TGTGCCAGCACCTCCTCGAGGGGGAGAGGTTCATATAGCAATCAGCCCCAGCATTTT | CASTSSRGRGSYSNQPQHF
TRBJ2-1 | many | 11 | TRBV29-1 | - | TGCAGCGTTGATGGGCTAGCGGAGCAGTTCTTC | CSVDGLAEQFF
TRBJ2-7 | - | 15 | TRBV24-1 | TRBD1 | TGTGCCACCAGTGATTATGGGACAGGGACCTACGAGCAGTACTTC | CATSDYGTGTYEQYF
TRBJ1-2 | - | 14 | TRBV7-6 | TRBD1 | TGTGCCAGCAGCGAGCGACAGGGGCTGAGAGGCTACACCTTC | CASSERQGLRGYTF
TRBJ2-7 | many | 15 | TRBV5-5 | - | TGTGCCAGCAGCTTGGCCGCAGGGCAACCCTACGAGCAGTACTTC | CASSLAAGQPYEQYF
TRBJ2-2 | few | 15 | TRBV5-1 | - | TGCGCCAGCAACAGACAAGCCTCGAACACCGGGGAGCTGTTTTTT | CASNRQASNTGELFF
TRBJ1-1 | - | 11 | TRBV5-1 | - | TGCGCCAGTACTAAGGAGGGCCGGGTTTTCTTT | CASTKEGRVFF
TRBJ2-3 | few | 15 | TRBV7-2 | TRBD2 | TGTGCCAGCAGCCCCTTAACTAGCGGGGGGTTGGCGCAGTATTTT | CASSPLTSGGLAQYF
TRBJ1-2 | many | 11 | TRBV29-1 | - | TGCAGCGTACAAGGAATCGGTGGCTACACCTTC | CSVQGIGGYTF
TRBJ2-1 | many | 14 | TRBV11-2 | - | TGTGCCAGCAGCTTCGGACAGAGCTACAATGAGCAGTTCTTC | CASSFGQSYNEQFF
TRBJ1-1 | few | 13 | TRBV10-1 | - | TGCGCCAGCAAAAGAAACCCGGGGACTGAAGCTTTCTTT | CASKRNPGTEAFF
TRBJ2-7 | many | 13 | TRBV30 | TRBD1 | TGTGCCTGGAGTGTCCAGGGGGCCTACGAGCAGTACTTC | CAWSVQGAYEQYF
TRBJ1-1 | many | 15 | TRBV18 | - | TGTGCCAGCTCACTATCGACGGACACCACCACTGAAGCTTTCTTT | CASSLSTDTTTEAFF
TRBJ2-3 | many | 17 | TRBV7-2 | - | TGTGCCAGCAGCTCCACCCCGGCGAGGGGCGCGGCAGATACGCAGTATTTT | CASSSTPARGAADTQYF
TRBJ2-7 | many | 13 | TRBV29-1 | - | TGCAGCATGTCCGGGACGGCGGCAGGCGAGCAGTACTTC | CSMSGTAAGEQYF
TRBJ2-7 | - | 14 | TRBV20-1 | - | TGCAGTGCCACGATTCCGGGACTTCCAAACGAGCAGTACTTC | CSATIPGLPNEQYF
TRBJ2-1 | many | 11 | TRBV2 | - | TGTGCCAGCAGGGACTACAATGAGCAGTTCTTC | CASRDYNEQFF
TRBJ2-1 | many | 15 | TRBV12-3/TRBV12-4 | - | TGTGCCAGCACTCCGGGCTCGAGCTCCTACAATGAGCAGTTCTTC | CASTPGSSSYNEQFF
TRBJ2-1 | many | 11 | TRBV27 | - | TGTGCCAGCAGTTTATACGATGAGCAGTTCTTC | CASSLYDEQFF
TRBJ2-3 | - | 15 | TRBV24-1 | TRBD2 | TGTGCCACCAGTGACCGAAGCGGGGGCACAGATACGCAGTATTTT | CATSDRSGGTDTQYF
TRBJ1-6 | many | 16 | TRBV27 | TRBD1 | TGTGCCAGCAGTTCAGGGGGCGCGAGAAGAAATTCACCCCTCCACTTT | CASSSGGARRNSPLHF
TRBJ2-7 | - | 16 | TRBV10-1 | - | TGCGCCAGCGGGAGTTGGGAACGGGGTCTTTTCTACGAGCAGTACTTC | CASGSWERGLFYEQYF
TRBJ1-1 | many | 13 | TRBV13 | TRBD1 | TGTGCCAGCAGCCCCGGGACAGGGAATGAAGCTTTCTTT | CASSPGTGNEAFF
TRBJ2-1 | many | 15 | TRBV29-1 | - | TGCAGCGTTGAAGACTTCGGGAGCTCCTACAATGAGCAGTTCTTC | CSVEDFGSSYNEQFF
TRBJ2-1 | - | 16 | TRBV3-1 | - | TGTGCCAGCAGCCAAGTCCGGGAGATCTCCTACAATGAGCAGTTCTTC | CASSQVREISYNEQFF
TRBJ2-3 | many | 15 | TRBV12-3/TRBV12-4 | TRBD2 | TGTGCCAGCTGCATAGCGGGAATCTCCACAGATACGCAGTATTTT | CASCIAGISTDTQYF
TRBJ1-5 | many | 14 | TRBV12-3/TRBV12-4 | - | TGTGCCAGCACCGCGGGACTGCAGAATCAGCCCCAGCATTTT | CASTAGLQNQPQHF
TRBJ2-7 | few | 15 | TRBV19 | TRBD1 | TGTGCCAGTAGTATCTCTACAGGGGGCTCCTACGAGCAGTACTTC | CASSISTGGSYEQYF
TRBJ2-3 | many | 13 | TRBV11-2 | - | TGTGCCAGCAGCTTCTTTTCCGGGGATACGCAGTATTTT | CASSFFSGDTQYF
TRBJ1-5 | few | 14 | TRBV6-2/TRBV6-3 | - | TGTGCCAGCAGTGCCTATAATAGCAATCAGCCCCAGCATTTT | CASSAYNSNQPQHF